The TCR beta chain described here comes from a study of shared clonotypes between healthy human individuals. Sorted-subset replicate PCRs used around 200 ng of genomic DNA. This amount corresponded to approximately 30,000 T cell genomes. Profiling relied on immunoSEQ multiplex PCR, and the TCRdb table lists in-frame clones only, not all of them. The table has approximately 1,000,000 clones, around three quarters seen once. The study's findings and limits: Between a few donors, naive CD4 clonotypes were shared at a level of roughly 5.5%. Sampling used blood alone; tissue repertoires probably differ. Generation probabilities were higher for clonotypes shared across all four sorted-subset donors than for unshared ones.

Regarding this clone: The antigen is unknown.

The germline CDR1 and CDR2 sequences are SGHAT and FQNNGV. V lost 1 base and J 3 bases, leaving 13 bases between the germline ends. This CDR3 has 15 amino acids. V is TRBV11-2 and J is TRBJ2-7; the D gene is possibly TRBD2 (6 bases). The sample comprised memory CD4+ T cells from PBMCs. Subset indicated: CD45RA-negative fraction. The receptor's source is a man between 18 and 35 years old in good health. Some clones in this sample may be carry-over from other donors' samples. CDR3 amino acids: CASSLADGSSYEQYF. As DNA, the CDR3 is TGTGCCAGCAGCTTAGCGGACGGGAGTAGCTACGAGCAGTACTTC.